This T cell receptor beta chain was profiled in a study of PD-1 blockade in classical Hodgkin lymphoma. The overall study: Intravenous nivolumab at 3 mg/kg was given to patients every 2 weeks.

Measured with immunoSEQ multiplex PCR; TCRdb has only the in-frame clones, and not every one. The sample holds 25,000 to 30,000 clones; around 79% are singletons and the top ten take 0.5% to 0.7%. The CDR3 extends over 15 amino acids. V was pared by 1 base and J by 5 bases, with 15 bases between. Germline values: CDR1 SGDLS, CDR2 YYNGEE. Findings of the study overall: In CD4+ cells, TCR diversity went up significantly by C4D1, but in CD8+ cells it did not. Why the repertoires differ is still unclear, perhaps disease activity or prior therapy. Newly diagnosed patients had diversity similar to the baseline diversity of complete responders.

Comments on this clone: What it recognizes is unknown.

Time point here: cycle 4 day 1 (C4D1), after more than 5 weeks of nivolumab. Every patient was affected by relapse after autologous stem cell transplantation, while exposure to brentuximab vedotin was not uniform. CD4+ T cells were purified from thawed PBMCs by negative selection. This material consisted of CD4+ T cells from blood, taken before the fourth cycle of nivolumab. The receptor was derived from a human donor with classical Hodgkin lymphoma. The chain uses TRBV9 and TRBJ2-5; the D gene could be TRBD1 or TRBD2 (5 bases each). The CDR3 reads CASSVSGTGWETQYF. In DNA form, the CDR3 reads TGTGCCAGCAGCGTATCAGGGACCGGATGGGAGACCCAGTACTTC. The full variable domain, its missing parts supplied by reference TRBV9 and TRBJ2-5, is DSGVTQTPKHLITATGQRVTLRCSPRSGDLSVYWYQQSLDQGLQFLIQYYNGEERAKGNILERFSAQQFPDLHSELNLSSLELGDSALYFCASSVSGTGWETQYFGPGTRLLVL.